These 13 T cell receptor beta chains came from one sample sequenced in a study of Ad26.COV2.S vaccination and SARS-CoV-2 variants. As for treatment: roughly 18 received Ad26.COV2.S at low or high dose, single or two shots; 5 received placebo; per-sample allocation not given. Sampling took place 63 days after the first vaccine or placebo injection. The assay was immunoSEQ multiplex PCR, and TCRdb's table has in-frame clones only and misses some. The sample holds hundreds of thousands of clones, roughly 90% seen once. The material was peripheral blood, obtained in a trial of Ad26.COV2.S vaccine versus placebo. Receptors originate from a person between 18 and 59 years old who received the Ad26.COV2.S COVID-19 vaccine or a placebo.

This chain uses TRBV12-5 with TRBJ2-3, with 9 bases lining up with TRBD2. Germline V gives CDR1 LGHNT, CDR2 FRNRAP. J lost 2 bases, V lost 7 bases, and 7 bases had no gene match. The CDR3 loop spans 15 amino acids. The CDR3 DNA follows: TGTGCTAGTGCAAGAATAGCGGGGGTCACAGATACGCAGTATTTT. This gives the protein CASARIAGVTDTQYF.

This sequence joins TRBV20-1 and TRBJ2-1, with 8 bases fitting TRBD2. This CDR3 has 14 residues. V lost 3 bases to trimming and J lost 9 bases; unmatched junction nucleotides: 10. Germline-derived CDR1 and CDR2 are DFQATT and SNEGSKA (reference sequence). This CDR3 reads CSASSGLGIGEQFF. The CDR3 nucleotides read TGCAGTGCTAGTTCGGGACTAGGAATTGGTGAGCAGTTCTTC.

This clone is a singleton in its sample. The gene calls are TRBV6-2 or TRBV6-3 and TRBJ2-1; 11 bases agree with TRBD2. Germline V gene lookup returns CDR1 MNHEY and CDR2 SVGEGT. Unmatched junction bases numbered 4, after V lost 5 bases and J lost 4 bases. This CDR3 comprises 15 residues. CDR3 nucleotide sequence: TGTGCCAGCAGTCTAGCGGGGGGCCGTTACAATGAGCAGTTCTTC. This codes for CASSLAGGRYNEQFF.

This chain joins TRBV2 and TRBJ1-2, with 8 bases fitting TRBD1. Germline CDR1 is SNHLY and CDR2 is FYNNEI. This CDR3 region has 17 residues. V shed 3 bases, J shed 0 bases, and the junction held 9 bases outside the gene matches. The CDR3 nucleotides are TGTGCCAGCAGTGAGTGGGCAGGGGGCAGTGCTAACTATGGCTACACCTTC. Protein sequence: CASSEWAGGSANYGYTF. Combining the CDR3 with reference TRBV2 and TRBJ1-2 gives the whole variable domain EPEVTQTPSHQVTQMGQEVILRCVPISNHLYFYWYRQILGQKVEFLVSFYNNEISEKSEIFDDQFSVERPDGSNFTLKIRSTKLEDSAMYFCASSEWAGGSANYGYTFGSGTRLTVV.

The chain employs TRBV14 and TRBJ2-5, with D maybe TRBD2 (5 bases). This CDR3 is built from 15 residues. Trimming removed 4 bases from V and 8 bases from J, with 20 bases in between. Looked up from germline, CDR1 is SGHDN and CDR2 is FVKESK. The CDR3 sequence is CASSPQDVASGTQYF. The CDR3 nucleotides read TGTGCCAGCAGCCCGCAAGATGTGGCCTCGGGAACCCAGTACTTC.

V gene TRBV6-6 combines with J gene TRBJ2-7; D may match TRBD1 or TRBD2 (6 bases each). There are 14 residues in the CDR3. V lost 2 bases to trimming and J lost 4 bases, with 12 bases between them. Looked up from germline, CDR1 is MNHNY and CDR2 is SVGAGI (reference sequence). CDR3 sequence reads: CASSYGGTSYEQYF. The CDR3 DNA sequence: TGTGCCAGCAGTTACGGAGGGACATCTTACGAGCAGTACTTC.

This chain uses TRBV7-9 with TRBJ2-7; a weak D match, TRBD1 (6 bases). CDR1 and CDR2 from the germline V gene are SEHNR and FQNEAQ (reference sequence). Between the trimmed V and J ends, which lost 5 bases and 4 bases, there was a span of 9 bases. There are 12 residues in the CDR3. The CDR3: CASSQGKYEQYF. In DNA form, the CDR3 reads TGTGCCAGCAGCCAGGGGAAGTACGAGCAGTACTTC.

The chain couples TRBV19 to TRBJ2-7; no firm D call. The CDR3 extends over 12 amino acids. Trimming removed 1 base at V and 6 bases at J, with 7 bases between. Looked up from germline, CDR1 is LNHDA and CDR2 is SQIVND (reference sequence). The CDR3 reads CASSIGGSEQYF. The CDR3 nucleotides are TGTGCCAGTAGTATAGGTGGAAGCGAGCAGTACTTC.

With respect to this clone: Other DNA sequences in this sample translate to the same CDR3. The J gene is TRBJ2-1, the V gene TRBV5-1; D unresolved. Deletions cut 1 base from V and 5 bases from J, with 4 bases between. This CDR3 has 12 residues. Germline CDR1 SGHRS, CDR2 YFSETQ. CDR3 residues: CASSLLDNEQFF. The CDR3 DNA reads TGCGCCAGCAGCTTGCTAGACAATGAGCAGTTCTTC.

This clone is a singleton in its sample. The J gene is TRBJ2-7, the V gene TRBV11-2; unclear D gene. The ends were cut back, 4 bases at V and 3 bases at J, with 10 bases in the middle. Germline V lookup: CDR1 SGHAT, CDR2 FQNNGV. The CDR3 has 13 residues. CDR3 sequence reads: CASSSAADYEQYF. In DNA, the CDR3 is TGTGCCAGCAGCTCTGCCGCGGACTACGAGCAGTACTTC.

Only one count was recorded for this clone. This chain uses TRBV7-9 with TRBJ2-3; D possibly corresponds to TRBD1 (7 bases). The CDR3 contains 16 residues. Trimming took 8 bases from V and 3 from J, leaving 21 bases between them. Germline V gene lookup returns CDR1 SEHNR and CDR2 FQNEAQ (reference sequence). As DNA, the CDR3 is TGTGCCAGCGGTTGGGTAGGAGGGGGCTATACAGATACGCAGTATTTT. Encoded protein: CASGWVGGGYTDTQYF.

The V gene is TRBV18, the J gene TRBJ2-3; D is possibly TRBD2 (5 bases). V was pared by 8 bases and J by 2 bases, with 14 bases between. CDR1 and CDR2 (germline): KGHSH, LQKENI. The CDR3 covers 14 residues. CDR3 nucleotide sequence: TGTGCCAGCATCCCAGGAGGAGTCACAGATACGCAGTATTTT. Its translation is CASIPGGVTDTQYF.

This clone was seen more than once but under ten times. This same CDR3 is encoded by further DNA sequences in the sample. The chain recombines TRBV19 with TRBJ1-2; TRBD1 might be the D (6 bases). CDR3 length equals 13 residues. Germline V CDR1 and CDR2: LNHDA, SQIVND (reference sequence). The V end lost 4 bases, the J end lost 4 bases, and 10 bases lay between the germline ends. DNA of the CDR3: TGTGCCAGTAGTACTACAGGGTTCTATGGCTACACCTTC. Its protein is CASSTTGFYGYTF.